These 27 T cell receptor beta chains were sequenced from one sample in a study of OX40 agonist ivuxolimab in advanced cancers. The assay was immunoSEQ multiplex PCR, and TCRdb's table has in-frame clones only and misses some. The repertoire holds 75,000 to 95,000 clones, with about 90% as singletons. Specimen: CD4+ or CD8+ T cells sorted from blood, collected in a trial of the OX40 agonist ivuxolimab. Source of these receptors: an adult with an advanced solid tumor such as melanoma, head and neck, liver or kidney cancer.

V usage is TRBV6-5 and J usage is TRBJ2-1, with TRBD1 matching over 7 bases. J was trimmed by 8 bases and V by 6 bases; bases with no gene match: 7. This CDR3 is 13 amino acids long. Germline assignment: CDR1 MNHEY and CDR2 SVGAGI. CDR3 bases: TGTGCCAGCAGATCAGTTGGGACAGATGAGCAGTTCTTC. Translation gives CASRSVGTDEQFF.

This clone was detected only a few times. The rearrangement uses TRBV10-2 and TRBJ1-2; D not resolved. Trimming took off 0 bases at V and 5 bases at J, with 10 bases between the two ends. This CDR3 contains 14 residues. Germline V CDR1 and CDR2: WSHSY, SAAADI. CDR3 sequence reads: CASSESLLAYGYTF. In DNA form, the CDR3 reads TGCGCCAGCAGTGAGTCCCTGCTTGCTTATGGCTACACCTTC.

This clone was picked up one time. This chain joins TRBV6-5 and TRBJ1-2; D is ambiguous. In germline, CDR1 is MNHEY, CDR2 SVGAGI. The CDR3 extends over 14 amino acids. Trimming stripped 10 bases from V and 0 bases from J, with 15 bases between. CDR3 sequence: CATLRGTANYGYTF. CDR3 in DNA: TGTGCCACCCTAAGAGGCACAGCTAACTATGGCTACACCTTC.

This sequence joins TRBV30 and TRBJ2-1; TRBD2 aligns across 15 bases. CDR3 size: 16 residues. V lost 1 base to trimming and J lost 10 bases; unmatched junction nucleotides: 8. Germline V lookup: CDR1 GTSNPN, CDR2 SVGIG (reference sequence). CDR3 bases: TGTGCCTGGAGTGCGAGGGGACTAGCGGGGGGTTGGGAGCAGTTCTTC. The encoded protein is CAWSARGLAGGWEQFF. The full variable domain, with the rest looked up from reference TRBV30 and TRBJ2-1, is SQTIHQWPATLVQPVGSPLSLECTVEGTSNPNLYWYRQAAGRGLQLLFYSVGIGQISSEVPQNLSASRPQDRQFILSSKKLLLSDSGFYLCAWSARGLAGGWEQFFGPGTRLTVL.

The chain joins TRBV4-2 to TRBJ2-7, with D perhaps TRBD2 (6 bases). Looked up from germline, CDR1 is LGHNA and CDR2 is YNFKEQ. The CDR3 runs to 13 residues. Trimming took off 1 base at V and 6 bases at J, with 10 bases between the two ends. The CDR3 spells CASSQGLESEQYF. The CDR3 nucleotides are TGTGCCAGCAGCCAAGGACTAGAGAGCGAGCAGTACTTC.

The V gene is TRBV7-6, the J gene TRBJ2-7; TRBD1 might be the D (6 bases). This CDR3 region has 15 residues. Trimming removed 3 bases at V and 1 base at J, with 13 bases between. Germline assignment: CDR1 SGHVS and CDR2 FNYEAQ. The CDR3 loop reads CASSLGAGKSYEQYF. The CDR3 DNA reads as TGTGCCAGCAGCTTGGGGGCAGGGAAGTCCTACGAGCAGTACTTC.

The rearrangement uses TRBV6-5 and TRBJ2-1; no definite D call. V lost 6 bases, J lost 6 bases, and 9 bases lay in between. The CDR3 has 12 residues. Germline assignment: CDR1 MNHEY and CDR2 SVGAGI. The CDR3 coding sequence is TGTGCCAGCAGCCGCGGAACCAATGAGCAGTTCTTC. Translated: CASSRGTNEQFF.

CDR3 sequence reads: CASSPPGLSYEQYF. The CDR3 DNA follows: TGTGCCAGCTCACCCCCCGGACTTTCCTACGAGCAGTACTTC. The V and J genes are TRBV18 and TRBJ2-7, with D perhaps TRBD2 (5 bases). V was pared by 3 bases and J by 1 base, with 10 bases between. CDR3 length: 14 residues. The germline gives CDR1 KGHSH, CDR2 LQKENI.

The V gene is TRBV6-5, the J gene TRBJ2-7; D is undetermined. The CDR3 has 13 residues. In germline, CDR1 is MNHEY, CDR2 SVGAGI. The germline V and J ends were trimmed by 8 bases and 5 bases, with 16 bases remaining between them. The CDR3 loop is CASATRSGNEQYF. The CDR3 bases are TGTGCCAGCGCAACCCGGAGTGGCAACGAGCAGTACTTC.

The rearrangement joins TRBV19 to TRBJ2-3; no clear D gene. Trimming shortened V by 5 bases and J by 4 bases, and 10 bases separated the two germline ends. This CDR3 comprises 13 residues. The germline CDR1 and CDR2 sequences are LNHDA and SQIVND (reference sequence). The CDR3 region is CASSRSWSDTQYF. The CDR3 bases are TGTGCCAGTAGTCGATCGTGGTCAGATACGCAGTATTTT.

This clone has just one count. The J gene is TRBJ2-1, the V gene TRBV9; a possible D gene is TRBD1 (5 bases). CDR1 and CDR2 from the germline V gene are SGDLS and YYNGEE. CDR3 length: 14 residues. V was clipped by 0 bases and J by 7 bases, with 11 bases between them. The DNA for the CDR3 is TGTGCCAGCAGCGTAGGTACAGGAACAAATGAGCAGTTCTTC. Amino acid sequence: CASSVGTGTNEQFF.

V and J are TRBV18 and TRBJ2-3, with D perhaps TRBD1 (6 bases). Germline V gene sequence: CDR1 KGHSH, CDR2 LQKENI. V was trimmed by 3 bases and J by 3 bases, leaving 10 bases between them. The CDR3 runs 14 residues. In nucleotides, the CDR3 is TGTGCCAGCTCACCTTCCGGACAGACAGATACGCAGTATTTT. Its translation is CASSPSGQTDTQYF.

The chain has TRBV6-5 and TRBJ1-1; D uncertain. Germline CDR1 MNHEY, CDR2 SVGAGI. This CDR3 spans 14 amino acids. V lost 2 bases to trimming and J lost 4 bases, with 11 bases between them. CDR3 coding DNA: TGTGCCAGCAGTTACGCTCCGGGGATCACTGAAGCTTTCTTT. Translation: CASSYAPGITEAFF.

The chain is built from TRBV2 and TRBJ1-3; 8 bases fit TRBD1. Germline loops: CDR1 SNHLY, CDR2 FYNNEI. The length of the CDR3 is 16 residues. The ends lost 4 bases at V and 2 bases at J; junction bases unmatched: 7. CDR3 sequence (DNA): TGTGCCAGCAGTGTGATACAGGGGGGGCCTGGAAACACCATATATTTT. Residues: CASSVIQGGPGNTIYF.

The rearrangement links TRBV10-3 to TRBJ2-5; D unresolved. Germline loops: CDR1 ENHRY, CDR2 SYGVKD. The CDR3 is 12 amino acids. Deletions cut 10 bases from V and 1 base from J, with 10 bases between. The DNA for the CDR3 is TGTGCCACCCATGACACCCAAGAGACCCAGTACTTC. As protein: CATHDTQETQYF.

This clone was seen only once. The gene calls are TRBV5-1 and TRBJ2-1; TRBD1 might be the D (5 bases). CDR1 and CDR2 (germline): SGHRS, YFSETQ. Trimming pared 0 bases from V and 5 bases from J, leaving 12 bases between. This CDR3 is built from 15 residues. Written as DNA, the CDR3 is TGCGCCAGCAGCTTGGAAGGCGCCAGGGACAATGAGCAGTTCTTC. This encodes CASSLEGARDNEQFF.

In this sample, this clone turned up once. The chain couples TRBV2 to TRBJ2-6; D not certain. Trimming pared 6 bases from V and 1 base from J, leaving 10 bases between. From germline, CDR1 is SNHLY and CDR2 FYNNEI. The CDR3 length is 15 residues. CDR3 nucleotides: TGTGCCAGCAGGGGCGGATCATCTGGGGCCAACGTCCTGACTTTC. This sequence encodes CASRGGSSGANVLTF.

The rearrangement uses TRBV5-7 and TRBJ1-4; 7 nucleotides match TRBD1. TRBV5-7 is treated as an ORF (open reading frame) with a function not yet certain. The trim removed 3 bases at V and 0 bases at J, leaving 14 bases unmatched. This CDR3 is 19 amino acids long. The CDR3 nucleotides read TGTGCCAGCAGCTGTCGACAGGGTGAGTTTCTACCAACTAATGAAAAACTGTTTTTT. Translating it yields CASSCRQGEFLPTNEKLFF.

The chain combines TRBV7-9 with TRBJ2-7; D not resolved. The CDR3 extends over 13 amino acids. Trimming removed 2 bases at V and 2 bases at J, with 7 bases between. Germline assignment: CDR1 SEHNR and CDR2 FQNEAQ (reference sequence). CDR3: CASSLYPTYEQYF. The CDR3 DNA is TGTGCCAGCAGCTTATATCCTACCTACGAGCAGTACTTC.

The chain couples TRBV6-5 to TRBJ1-6; D remains ambiguous. Trimming cost V 6 bases and J 4 bases, with 7 bases left between them. Germline-derived CDR1 and CDR2 are MNHEY and SVGAGI. The CDR3 covers 13 residues. CDR3 residues: CASRGLYNSPLHF. CDR3 sequence (DNA): TGTGCCAGCAGAGGGTTATATAATTCACCCCTCCACTTT.

The chain employs TRBV6-5 and TRBJ2-5, with a tentative D call TRBD1 (6 bases). V gave up 6 bases and J gave up 2 bases, with 13 bases separating them. CDR1 and CDR2 from the germline V gene are MNHEY and SVGAGI. This CDR3 contains 14 residues. This chain's CDR3 is CASRDWTAQETQYF. CDR3 nucleotide sequence: TGTGCCAGCAGGGATTGGACAGCTCAAGAGACCCAGTACTTC.

V is TRBV28 and J is TRBJ2-5; TRBD1 might be the D (6 bases). The J call could be wrong; TRBJ2-7 is a better fit for the DNA end. Germline V CDR1 and CDR2: MDHEN, SYDVKM. This CDR3 comprises 14 residues. The chain's CDR3 is CASSTQGIPNEQYF. The DNA for the CDR3 is TGTGCCAGCAGTACTCAGGGGATACCCAACGAGCAGTACTTC.

The V call is TRBV7-9, the J call TRBJ2-1; a possible D gene is TRBD1 (6 bases). V dropped 7 bases and J dropped 4 bases, with 11 bases sitting between them. The CDR3 totals 13 residues. Germline values: CDR1 SEHNR, CDR2 FQNEAQ (reference sequence). The CDR3 coding sequence is TGTGCCAGCATGAAGGGGGAGTACAATGAGCAGTTCTTC. It is translated as CASMKGEYNEQFF.

The rearrangement links TRBV6-5 to TRBJ1-4; TRBD1 is a possible D gene (5 bases). The V gene lost 5 bases and the J gene lost 3 bases, with 10 bases spanning the gap. The CDR3 is 14 residues long. In germline, CDR1 is MNHEY, CDR2 SVGAGI. This CDR3 is CASSRTPANEKLFF. CDR3 coding DNA: TGTGCCAGCAGTAGGACACCTGCTAATGAAAAACTGTTTTTT.

This chain joins TRBV6-6 and TRBJ2-3; unclear D gene. V was shortened by 4 bases and J by 4 bases, with 6 bases between the two germline ends. Germline assignment: CDR1 MNHNY and CDR2 SVGAGI (reference sequence). There are 12 residues in the CDR3. Here the CDR3 DNA reads TGTGCCAGCAGTTCTACCTCAGATACGCAGTATTTT. As protein: CASSSTSDTQYF.

The V call is TRBV5-4, the J call TRBJ2-3; 10 bases match TRBD2. The V and J ends lost 4 bases and 4 bases, in that order; junction bases with no gene match: 9. The CDR3 consists of 16 residues. CDR1 SGHNT and CDR2 YYREEE come from the germline V gene (reference sequence). CDR3 protein: CASSGGAGGPPDTQYF. Here the CDR3 DNA reads TGTGCCAGCAGCGGCGGAGCGGGGGGGCCGCCAGATACGCAGTATTTT.

The CDR3 loop is CASSIGGGREKLFF. The CDR3 coding sequence is TGTGCCAGTAGTATAGGCGGGGGCCGGGAAAAACTGTTTTTT. The chain recombines TRBV19 with TRBJ1-4, with D perhaps matching TRBD1 (6 bases). Germline CDR1 is LNHDA and CDR2 is SQIVND (reference sequence). V lost 1 base, J lost 8 bases, and 11 bases lay in between. The CDR3 length is 14 residues. Using reference TRBV19 and TRBJ1-4 for the parts outside the CDR3, the full variable domain is DGGITQSPKYLFRKEGQNVTLSCEQNLNHDAMYWYRQDPGQGLRLIYYSQIVNDFQKGDIAEGYSVSREKKESFPLTVTSAQKNPTAFYLCASSIGGGREKLFFGSGTQLSVL.